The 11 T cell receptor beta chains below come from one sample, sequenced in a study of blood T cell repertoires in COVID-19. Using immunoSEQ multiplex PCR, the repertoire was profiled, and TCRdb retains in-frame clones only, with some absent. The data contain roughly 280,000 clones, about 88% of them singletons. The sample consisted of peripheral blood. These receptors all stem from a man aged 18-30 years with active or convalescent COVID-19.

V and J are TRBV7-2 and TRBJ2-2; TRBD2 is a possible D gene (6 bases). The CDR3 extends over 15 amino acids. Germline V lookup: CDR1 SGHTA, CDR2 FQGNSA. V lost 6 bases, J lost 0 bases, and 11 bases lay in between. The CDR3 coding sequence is TGTGCCAGCAGGGGAGGACAAACGAACACCGGGGAGCTGTTTTTT. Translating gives CASRGGQTNTGELFF.

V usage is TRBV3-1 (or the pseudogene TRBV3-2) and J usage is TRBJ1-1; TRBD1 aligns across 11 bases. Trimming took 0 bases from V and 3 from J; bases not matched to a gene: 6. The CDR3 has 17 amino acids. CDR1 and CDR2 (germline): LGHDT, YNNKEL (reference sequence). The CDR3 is CASSQDIPDRGHTEAFF. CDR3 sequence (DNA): TGTGCCAGCAGCCAAGATATCCCGGACAGGGGGCACACTGAAGCTTTCTTT.

The CDR3 coding sequence is TGTGCCAGCAGCGAACGAGTCCGGGACAGAGAAAGATCACCCCTCCACTTT. It encodes CASSERVRDRERSPLHF. The chain uses TRBV27 and TRBJ1-6; TRBD1 matches at 7 bases. J was trimmed by 10 bases and V by 6 bases; bases with no gene match: 18. Germline CDR1 is MNHEY and CDR2 is SMNVEV (reference sequence). This CDR3 comprises 17 residues.

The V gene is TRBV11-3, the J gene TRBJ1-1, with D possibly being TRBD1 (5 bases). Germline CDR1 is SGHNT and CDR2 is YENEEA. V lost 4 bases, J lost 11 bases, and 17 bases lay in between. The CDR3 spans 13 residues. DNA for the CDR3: TGTGCCAGCAGCTCAGAGGGGAGACTGGGGGCTTTCTTT. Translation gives CASSSEGRLGAFF. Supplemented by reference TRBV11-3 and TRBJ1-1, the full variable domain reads EAGVVQSPRYKIIEKKQPVAFWCNPISGHNTLYWYLQNLGQGPELLIRYENEEAVDDSQLPKDRFSAERLKGVDSTLKIQPAELGDSAVYLCASSSEGRLGAFFGQGTRLTVV.

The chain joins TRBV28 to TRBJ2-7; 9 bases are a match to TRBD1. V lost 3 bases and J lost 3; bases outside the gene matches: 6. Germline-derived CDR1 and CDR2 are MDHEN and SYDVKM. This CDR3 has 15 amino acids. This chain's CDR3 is CASSFRGQGDYEQYF. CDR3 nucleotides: TGTGCCAGCAGTTTTAGGGGACAGGGTGACTACGAGCAGTACTTC.

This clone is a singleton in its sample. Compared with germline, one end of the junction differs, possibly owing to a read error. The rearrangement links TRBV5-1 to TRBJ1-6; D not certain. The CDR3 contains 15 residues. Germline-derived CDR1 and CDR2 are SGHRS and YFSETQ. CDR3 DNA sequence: TGCGCCAGCAGTTTGGGTCCCGGGAACAATTCACCCCTCCACTTT. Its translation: CASSLGPGNNSPLHF.

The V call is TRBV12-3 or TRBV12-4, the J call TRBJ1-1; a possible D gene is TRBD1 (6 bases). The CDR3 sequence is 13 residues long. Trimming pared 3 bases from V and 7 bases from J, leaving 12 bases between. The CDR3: CASSFMGASEAFF. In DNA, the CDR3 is TGTGCCAGCAGTTTCATGGGGGCGAGTGAAGCTTTCTTT.

The CDR3 sequence is CASGLFDRRNSPLHF. The CDR3 DNA reads TGTGCCAGCGGGCTCTTCGACAGGAGGAATTCACCCCTCCACTTT. This chain joins TRBV5-8 and TRBJ1-6, with D maybe TRBD1 (6 bases). The CDR3 has 15 amino acids. Germline V gene lookup returns CDR1 SGHTS and CDR2 YDEGEE. V shed 7 bases and J shed 7 bases, with 18 bases lying between them.

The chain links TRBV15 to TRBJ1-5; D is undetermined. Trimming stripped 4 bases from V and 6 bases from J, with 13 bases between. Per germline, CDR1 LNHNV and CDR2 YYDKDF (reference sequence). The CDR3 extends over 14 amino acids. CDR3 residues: CATSMRESGQPQHF. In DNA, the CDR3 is TGTGCCACCAGCATGCGGGAAAGCGGTCAGCCCCAGCATTTT. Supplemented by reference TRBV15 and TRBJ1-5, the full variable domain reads DAMVIQNPRYQVTQFGKPVTLSCSQTLNHNVMYWYQQKSSQAPKLLFHYYDKDFNNEADTPDNFQSRRPNTSFCFLDIRSPGLGDTAMYLCATSMRESGQPQHFGDGTRLSIL.

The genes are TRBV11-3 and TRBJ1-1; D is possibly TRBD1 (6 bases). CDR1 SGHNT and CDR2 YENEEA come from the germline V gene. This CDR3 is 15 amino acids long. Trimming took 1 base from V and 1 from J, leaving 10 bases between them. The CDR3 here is CASSLGQGRNTEAFF. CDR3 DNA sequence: TGTGCCAGCAGCTTAGGGCAGGGGAGGAACACTGAAGCTTTCTTT. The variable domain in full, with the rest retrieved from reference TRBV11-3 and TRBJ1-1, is EAGVVQSPRYKIIEKKQPVAFWCNPISGHNTLYWYLQNLGQGPELLIRYENEEAVDDSQLPKDRFSAERLKGVDSTLKIQPAELGDSAVYLCASSLGQGRNTEAFFGQGTRLTVV.

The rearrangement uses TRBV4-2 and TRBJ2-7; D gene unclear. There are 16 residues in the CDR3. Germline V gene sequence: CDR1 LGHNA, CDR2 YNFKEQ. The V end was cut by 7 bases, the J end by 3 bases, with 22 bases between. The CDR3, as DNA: TGTGCCAGCACCGAAACCGCCAGCGTATCATACTACGAGCAGTACTTC. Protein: CASTETASVSYYEQYF.